A single sample gave rise to the 20 T cell receptor beta chains below, sequenced in a study of T cell responses to AZD1222 COVID-19 vaccine (dated by TCRdb to 2020 to 2022). The library was built by means of the immunoSEQ multiplex PCR assay. Drawn from immuneACCESS, this table holds only the in-frame rearrangements with V and J called that TCRdb kept. Clones are partly lost; checked studies trace under half to an unresolved V gene and leave the rest unexplained. This sample comprises approximately 140,000 clones, about 95% of them detected only once. The leading ten clones occupy roughly 1.3% of the sample. The time point label corresponds to: baseline before first vaccination. The sample in question was peripheral blood, obtained on day 0 of AZD1222 vaccination. These TCRs come from an adult in good health.

The rearrangement joins TRBV7-2 to TRBJ2-1, with TRBD2 identical over 12 bases. J was trimmed by 6 bases and V by 5 bases; bases with no gene match: 8. The CDR3 contains 16 residues. CDR1 is SGHTA, CDR2 FQGNSA, per germline. CDR3 region: CASSRELAGGFNEQFF. The CDR3 DNA follows: TGTGCCAGCAGCCGCGAACTAGCGGGGGGATTCAATGAGCAGTTCTTC. The entire variable domain, with the rest obtained from reference TRBV7-2 and TRBJ2-1, is as follows: GAGVSQSPSNKVTEKGKDVELRCDPISGHTALYWYRQSLGQGLEFLIYFQGNSAPDKSGLPSDRFSAERTGGSVSTLTIQRTQQEDSAVYLCASSRELAGGFNEQFFGPGTRLTVL.

V and J are TRBV5-1 and TRBJ1-4, with TRBD1 identical over 8 bases. The V and J ends lost 4 bases and 5 bases, in that order; junction bases with no gene match: 7. CDR3 length: 15 residues. CDR1 is SGHRS and CDR2 is YFSETQ in the germline V gene. The CDR3 loop reads CASSRSGGENEKLFF. As DNA, the CDR3 is TGCGCCAGCAGCCGATCAGGGGGCGAGAATGAAAAACTGTTTTTT.

The chain employs TRBV28 and TRBJ1-5, with D unresolved. CDR1 and CDR2 from the germline V gene are MDHEN and SYDVKM. CDR3 length equals 14 residues. V lost 2 bases, J lost 5 bases, and 10 bases lay in between. CDR3 residues: CASSLPLGHQPQHF. In nucleotides, the CDR3 is TGTGCCAGCAGTTTACCCCTAGGGCATCAGCCCCAGCATTTT. The whole variable domain, remainder taken from reference TRBV28 and TRBJ1-5, is DVKVTQSSRYLVKRTGEKVFLECVQDMDHENMFWYRQDPGLGLRLIYFSYDVKMKEKGDIPEGYSVSREKKERFSLILESASTNQTSMYLCASSLPLGHQPQHFGDGTRLSIL.

The gene calls are TRBV28 and TRBJ2-1, with 9 bases identical to TRBD1. CDR1 is MDHEN, CDR2 SYDVKM, per germline. The CDR3 totals 15 residues. J lost 10 bases, V lost 6 bases, and 13 bases had no gene match. Here the CDR3 DNA reads TGTGCCAGCAGCTACCGGGACAGGGTCCTCCAGGAGCAGTTCTTC. This translates into CASSYRDRVLQEQFF.

The rearrangement links TRBV7-2 to TRBJ1-6; no firm D call. The germline V gene encodes CDR1 SGHTA and CDR2 FQGNSA. This CDR3 contains 17 residues. Between the trimmed V and J ends, which lost 5 bases and 0 bases, there was a span of 14 bases. The CDR3 DNA is TGTGCCAGCAGCCAGAGACTGCCGAGCTCCTATAATTCACCCCTCCACTTT. Translated: CASSQRLPSSYNSPLHF.

This chain links TRBV11-3 with TRBJ2-1; 11 bases fit TRBD2. The V and J ends lost 4 bases and 5 bases, in that order; junction bases with no gene match: 4. The germline gives CDR1 SGHNT, CDR2 YENEEA. This CDR3 is built from 15 residues. CDR3 sequence (DNA): TGTGCCAGCAGCTCCCGACTAGCGGGGAACAATGAGCAGTTCTTC. This sequence encodes CASSSRLAGNNEQFF.

The genes are TRBV3-1 (or the pseudogene TRBV3-2) and TRBJ1-1; 11 bases match TRBD1. Germline CDR1 and CDR2: LGHDT and YNNKEL (reference sequence). The CDR3 spans 13 residues. V gave up 3 bases and J gave up 11 bases; unmatched junction bases: 5. The CDR3 is CASSHRTGGRAFF. The CDR3 region has the DNA TGTGCCAGCAGCCACCGGACAGGGGGCCGTGCTTTCTTT.

This rearrangement joins TRBV9 to TRBJ2-3; no clear D gene. Germline V gene lookup returns CDR1 SGDLS and CDR2 YYNGEE. This CDR3 has 12 amino acids. The ends were cut back, 2 bases at V and 6 bases at J, with 7 bases in the middle. The CDR3 DNA sequence: TGTGCCAGCAGCGTTTTTGGGGATACGCAGTATTTT. As protein: CASSVFGDTQYF. The full variable domain, its missing parts supplied by reference TRBV9 and TRBJ2-3, is DSGVTQTPKHLITATGQRVTLRCSPRSGDLSVYWYQQSLDQGLQFLIQYYNGEERAKGNILERFSAQQFPDLHSELNLSSLELGDSALYFCASSVFGDTQYFGPGTRLTVL.

The chain is built from TRBV12-3 or TRBV12-4 and TRBJ1-5; D uncertain. There are 11 residues in the CDR3. Trimming shortened V by 5 bases and J by 4 bases, and 3 bases separated the two germline ends. The chain's CDR3 is CASSINQPQHF. The CDR3 region has the DNA TGTGCCAGCAGTATTAATCAGCCCCAGCATTTT.

This clone appeared a single time. CDR3 DNA sequence: TGTGCCAGCAGGGACCCTGTCAATGAGCAGTTCTTC. This gives the protein CASRDPVNEQFF. V gene TRBV28 combines with J gene TRBJ2-1; unclear D gene. Trimming cost V 6 bases and J 6 bases, with 9 bases left between them. The length of the CDR3 is 12 residues. CDR1 MDHEN and CDR2 SYDVKM come from the germline V gene.

The CDR3 spells CASSLGLVAGYNEQFF. The CDR3 coding sequence is TGTGCCAGCAGCTTAGGACTAGTTGCAGGGTACAATGAGCAGTTCTTC. The rearrangement joins TRBV7-9 to TRBJ2-1, with D maybe TRBD2 (6 bases). The CDR3 is made up of 16 amino acids. CDR1 is SEHNR, CDR2 FQNEAQ, per germline (reference sequence). V was cut by 1 base and J by 4 bases, with 14 bases left in between.

V is TRBV10-3 and J is TRBJ1-4, with a tentative D call TRBD1 (5 bases). The CDR3 loop spans 13 amino acids. Deletions cut 10 bases from V and 7 bases from J, with 16 bases between. Per germline, CDR1 ENHRY and CDR2 SYGVKD. CDR3 residues: CASRGREVEKLFF. As DNA, the CDR3 is TGTGCCAGCCGTGGCAGGGAAGTTGAAAAACTGTTTTTT.

The chain is built from TRBV2 and TRBJ2-5; 12 bases match TRBD2. The J segment lost 4 bases and the V segment lost 4 bases, leaving 1 base of the junction unmatched. The CDR3 is made up of 14 amino acids. Germline V gene sequence: CDR1 SNHLY, CDR2 FYNNEI. In DNA form, the CDR3 reads TGTGCCAGCAGTGGACTAGCGGGGGTAGAGACCCAGTACTTC. It encodes CASSGLAGVETQYF.

This chain connects TRBV15 to TRBJ1-2; 8 bases line up with TRBD1. The V segment lost 0 bases and the J segment 4 bases; nucleotides outside the gene matches: 7. The V gene's germline CDR1 is LNHNV and CDR2 YYDKDF (reference sequence). The CDR3 sequence is 16 residues long. CDR3 in amino acids: CATSRDLQGGSYGYTF. CDR3 DNA sequence: TGTGCCACCAGCAGAGATTTACAGGGGGGTAGCTATGGCTACACCTTC.

The rearrangement links TRBV1 to TRBJ1-4. TRBV1 is classified as a pseudogene. The CDR3 has 16 residues. The CDR3 nucleotides are TGCACCAGCAGCCAAGATCTTGGAGGGACTAATGAAAAACTGTTTTTT. It encodes CTSSQDLGGTNEKLFF.

The chain links TRBV2 to TRBJ1-2, with 10 bases fitting TRBD1. Trimming cost V 7 bases and J 2 bases; bases outside gene matches: 4. CDR1 is SNHLY and CDR2 is FYNNEI in the germline V gene. The CDR3 covers 14 residues. In DNA, the CDR3 is TGTGCCAGCATTGGGACAGGGGCAAACTATGGCTACACCTTC. It is translated as CASIGTGANYGYTF.

The chain uses TRBV7-3 and TRBJ1-1; D remains unclear. The ends were cut back, 5 bases at V and 6 bases at J, with 10 bases in the middle. The CDR3 extends over 12 amino acids. Germline-derived CDR1 and CDR2 are SGHTA and FQGTGA. DNA for the CDR3: TGTGCCAGCAGCCCGGGAGGGCCTGAAGCTTTCTTT. This gives the protein CASSPGGPEAFF.

V usage is TRBV5-4 and J usage is TRBJ2-1, with 13 positions matching TRBD2. This CDR3 is 16 amino acids long. CDR1 is SGHNT and CDR2 is YYREEE in the germline V gene (reference sequence). After removal of 4 bases from V and 8 bases from J, the junction contained 9 bases not matched to a gene. The CDR3 nucleotides read TGTGCCAGCAGCGTTCGACTAGCGGGGGGCCCCGATGAGCAGTTCTTC. Translation: CASSVRLAGGPDEQFF.

The chain has TRBV5-4 and TRBJ2-3; no firm D call. The CDR3 loop spans 13 amino acids. V dropped 0 bases and J dropped 0 bases, with 2 bases sitting between them. CDR1 and CDR2 (germline): SGHNT, YYREEE (reference sequence). CDR3 coding DNA: TGTGCCAGCAGCTTGGGCAGCACAGATACGCAGTATTTT. Translated: CASSLGSTDTQYF.

The V gene is TRBV2, the J gene TRBJ2-2, with D tentatively TRBD2 (5 bases). Germline CDR1 is SNHLY and CDR2 is FYNNEI. V was cut by 1 base and J by 4 bases, with 16 bases left in between. This CDR3 comprises 17 residues. The CDR3 coding sequence is TGTGCCAGCAGTGAAGGAGGACCGGGGTTGGCCACCGGGGAGCTGTTTTTT. Protein product: CASSEGGPGLATGELFF. The full variable domain, in which reference TRBV2 and TRBJ2-2 provide the parts outside the CDR3, is EPEVTQTPSHQVTQMGQEVILRCVPISNHLYFYWYRQILGQKVEFLVSFYNNEISEKSEIFDDQFSVERPDGSNFTLKIRSTKLEDSAMYFCASSEGGPGLATGELFFGEGSRLTVL.